A selection of T cell receptor beta chains follows, all from one sample in a study of CD8 T cells in ankylosing spondylitis. One entry per CDR3 protein results from TCRdb running MiXCR on the 5' RACE reads. In the table there are roughly 450,000 distinct CDR3 sequences, more than 25% of which are singletons. Sequenced material: blood, either unsorted or a sorted T cell fraction (not recorded which). The origin of the receptors is a male donor with ankylosing spondylitis. Both conserved end residues are part of each CDR3. D genes are given only for firm matches. For some rows the clone size is stated as once, few or many, or as a class when expanded; others skip it.

D gene | J gene | clone size | V gene | CDR3 DNA | CDR3 protein
- | TRBJ1-5 | many | TRBV12-3/TRBV12-4 | TGTGCCAGCAGATTTGGGGGGCGAGGCAATCAGCCCCAGCATTTT | CASRFGGRGNQPQHF
TRBD2 | TRBJ2-6 | - | TRBV6-1 | TGTGCCAGCACCGGGAGGGCGATTGGGACTGGGGCCAACGTCCTGACTTTC | CASTGRAIGTGANVLTF
- | TRBJ2-7 | many | TRBV29-1 | TGCAGCGGTGGATTCACCTACGAGCAGTACTTC | CSGGFTYEQYF
TRBD1 | TRBJ2-5 | - | TRBV14 | TGTGCCAGCAGCATACAGGGGCCAGAGACCCAGTACTTC | CASSIQGPETQYF
- | TRBJ1-1 | many | TRBV2 | TGTGCCAGCAGGTTGGGGACTGAAGCTTTCTTT | CASRLGTEAFF
- | TRBJ1-2 | - | TRBV3-1 | TGTGCCAGCAGCAGAGGGACCCGGAGCTACACCTTC | CASSRGTRSYTF
TRBD2 | TRBJ2-1 | few | TRBV14 | TGTGCCAGCAGCCAAGTGGTAGCGGGACATCAGTTCTTC | CASSQVVAGHQFF
- | TRBJ1-1 | few | TRBV6-6 | TGTGCCAGCCGTCAGAACATGAACACTGAAGCTTTCTTT | CASRQNMNTEAFF
- | TRBJ2-2 | few | TRBV29-1 | TGCAGCGTTTCTGGCAGGGAAAACACCGGGGAGCTGTTTTTT | CSVSGRENTGELFF
- | TRBJ2-2 | few | TRBV7-6 | TGTGCCAGCAGCTTAGGCCTAGGGGAGAACACCGGGGAGCTGTTTTTT | CASSLGLGENTGELFF
- | TRBJ1-5 | few | TRBV24-1 | TGTGCCACCAGTGACCGACCGCTATCGACGAGCCGCTACAATCAGCCCCAGCATTTT | CATSDRPLSTSRYNQPQHF
- | TRBJ1-4 | few | TRBV7-9 | TGTGCCAGCAGCGACACAGGTTCTAATGAAAAACTGTTTTTT | CASSDTGSNEKLFF
- | TRBJ2-5 | - | TRBV10-2 | TGCGCCAGCAAAGGACTGGGTTTCGAGACCCAGTACTTC | CASKGLGFETQYF
TRBD1 | TRBJ1-5 | - | TRBV12-3/TRBV12-4 | TGTGCCAGCAGCAAAGGATACGGGACAGGGGGGGTCAATCAGCCCCAGCATTTT | CASSKGYGTGGVNQPQHF
- | TRBJ2-7 | few | TRBV7-9 | TGTGCCAGCAGCTTAGCTGGGGGCCGGAACGAGCAGTACTTC | CASSLAGGRNEQYF
- | TRBJ2-2 | few | TRBV2 | TGTGCCAGCAGTGTAGGAGAGTGGAACACCGGGGAGCTGTTTTTT | CASSVGEWNTGELFF
TRBD2 | TRBJ2-7 | - | TRBV2 | TGTGCCAGCAGTGGTAACAGCGGGAGCTTCAACGAGCAGTACTTC | CASSGNSGSFNEQYF